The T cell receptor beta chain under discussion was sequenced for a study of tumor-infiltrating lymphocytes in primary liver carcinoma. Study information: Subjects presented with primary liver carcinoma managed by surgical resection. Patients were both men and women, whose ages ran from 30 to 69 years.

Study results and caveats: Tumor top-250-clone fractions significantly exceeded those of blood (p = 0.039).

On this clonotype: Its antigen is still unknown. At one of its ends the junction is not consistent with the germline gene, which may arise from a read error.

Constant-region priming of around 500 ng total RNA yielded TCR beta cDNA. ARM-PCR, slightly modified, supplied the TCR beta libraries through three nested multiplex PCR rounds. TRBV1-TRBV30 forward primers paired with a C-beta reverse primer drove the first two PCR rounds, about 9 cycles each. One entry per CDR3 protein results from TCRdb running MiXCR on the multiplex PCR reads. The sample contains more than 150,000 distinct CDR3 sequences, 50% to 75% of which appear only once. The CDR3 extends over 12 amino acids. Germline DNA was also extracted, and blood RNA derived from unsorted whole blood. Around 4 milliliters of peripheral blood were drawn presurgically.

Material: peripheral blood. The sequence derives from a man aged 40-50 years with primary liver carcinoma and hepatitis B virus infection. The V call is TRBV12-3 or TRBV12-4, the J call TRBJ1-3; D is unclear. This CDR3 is CASTQAGNTTYF. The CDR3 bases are TGTGCCAGCACCCAAGCTGGAAACACCACATATTTT.